The 30 T cell receptor beta chains given below trace back to one sample, sequenced in a study of blood T cells in healthy people across ages (dated by TCRdb to 2015 to 2017). Libraries were prepared through 5' RACE. Data came from an Illumina HiSeq 2500. A second 7 to 11 cycle PCR used a sample-barcoded 5' primer and a J-beta primer mix. TCRdb trimmed public reads at Q25 via fastp, called clones via MiXCR and kept in-frame beta chains. When rows share a CDR3 protein, they turn into one entry using the most common DNA and genes. The sample includes around 1,500,000 distinct CDR3 sequences, with approximately 38% observed a single time. 7.9% of the sample is taken by the ten largest. Sequenced input: blood. Every receptor here comes from a woman aged 18 to 35 in good health.

This clonotype was seen more than once but under ten times. The chain employs TRBV7-9 and TRBJ2-4; D is perhaps TRBD1 (6 bases). CDR3 length equals 16 residues. V gave up 5 bases and J gave up 0 bases, with 14 bases separating them. Germline V gives CDR1 SEHNR, CDR2 FQNEAQ (reference sequence). The CDR3 nucleotides are TGTGCCAGCAGCCCGACTACAGGGATAGCCAAAAACATTCAGTACTTC. Its translation is CASSPTTGIAKNIQYF.

The rearrangement joins TRBV6-2 or TRBV6-3 to TRBJ1-5, with 8 bases lining up with TRBD1. The CDR3 totals 19 residues. The V gene end was trimmed by 4 bases and the J gene end by 2 bases; junction bases not matched to a gene: 16. The germline CDR1 and CDR2 sequences are MNHEY and SVGEGT. The CDR3 loop reads CASSSAPRDRLWGNQPQHF. The CDR3 DNA follows: TGTGCCAGCAGTTCAGCCCCCCGGGACAGGTTATGGGGCAATCAGCCCCAGCATTTT.

This sequence joins TRBV6-1 and TRBJ2-5; TRBD2 matches 9 bases. Germline values: CDR1 MNHNS, CDR2 SASEGT. J lost 7 bases, V lost 7 bases, and 13 bases had no gene match. The CDR3 has 15 amino acids. CDR3 DNA: TGTGCCAGCAACAGAGGCAGCGGGGGGCCTGGGACCCAGTACTTC. The encoded protein is CASNRGSGGPGTQYF.

The gene calls are TRBV6-1 and TRBJ2-3; D gene ambiguous. Germline-derived CDR1 and CDR2 are MNHNS and SASEGT. The CDR3 is 14 residues long. The V gene lost 7 bases and the J gene lost 1 base, with 12 bases spanning the gap. Here the CDR3 reads CASKGDTRTDTQYF. DNA of the CDR3: TGTGCCAGCAAAGGAGACACCCGCACAGATACGCAGTATTTT.

This clonotype showed up just once. The chain joins TRBV7-9 to TRBJ2-2; 15 bases align to TRBD2. Germline CDR1 and CDR2: SEHNR and FQNEAQ (reference sequence). V lost 1 base and J lost 4; bases outside the gene matches: 7. The CDR3 is 19 amino acids. The CDR3 here is CASSLGGLAGGPRTGELFF. The CDR3 nucleotides are TGTGCCAGCAGCTTAGGTGGACTAGCGGGAGGGCCTCGCACCGGGGAGCTGTTTTTT.

This clonotype was detected a few times. The chain couples TRBV4-1 to TRBJ2-5, with TRBD2 matching over 8 bases. Per germline, CDR1 MGHRA and CDR2 YSYEKL. The CDR3 spans 16 residues. The trim removed 8 bases at V and 2 bases at J, leaving 13 bases unmatched. The CDR3 protein is CASSPLVGGDQETQYF. In DNA, the CDR3 is TGCGCCAGCTCCCCTCTGGTCGGGGGGGATCAAGAGACCCAGTACTTC.

The rearrangement links TRBV4-1 to TRBJ1-1; D is uncertain. Germline V CDR1 and CDR2: MGHRA, YSYEKL. CDR3 length: 16 amino acids. Trimming removed 1 base from V and 4 bases from J, with 16 bases in between. The CDR3 region is CASSQAPGGRGTEAFF. The CDR3 nucleotides are TGCGCCAGCAGCCAAGCTCCTGGAGGGCGGGGCACTGAAGCTTTCTTT.

Note on this clonotype: One junction end disagrees with the germline gene, perhaps due to a read error. The chain recombines TRBV4-1 with TRBJ1-1, with D unresolved. Germline CDR1 is MGHRA and CDR2 is YSYEKL. The CDR3 contains 14 residues. The CDR3 loop is CVSSLRTLNTEAFF. The CDR3, as DNA: TGCGTCAGCAGCCTACGGACTCTTAACACTGAAGCTTTCTTT.

This clonotype was picked up a small number of times. The rearrangement joins TRBV27 to TRBJ2-1; 11 bases align to TRBD1. Per germline, CDR1 MNHEY and CDR2 SMNVEV (reference sequence). The junction had 5 bases not matched to a gene; V was cut back by 6 bases and J by 4 bases. CDR3 length equals 15 residues. CDR3 amino acids: CASRPGQGVYNEQFF. The CDR3 DNA reads as TGTGCCAGCAGACCGGGACAGGGGGTATACAATGAGCAGTTCTTC.

The chain has TRBV7-2 and TRBJ2-2; D might be TRBD2 (6 bases). The germline V gene encodes CDR1 SGHTA and CDR2 FQGNSA. V gave up 5 bases and J gave up 7 bases, with 17 bases separating them. The CDR3 loop spans 15 amino acids. The DNA of the CDR3 is TGTGCCAGCAGCCCAGCCCGGGAGTCGAGCGGGGAGCTGTTTTTT. Translated: CASSPARESSGELFF. The entire variable domain, with the rest obtained from reference TRBV7-2 and TRBJ2-2, is as follows: GAGVSQSPSNKVTEKGKDVELRCDPISGHTALYWYRQSLGQGLEFLIYFQGNSAPDKSGLPSDRFSAERTGGSVSTLTIQRTQQEDSAVYLCASSPARESSGELFFGEGSRLTVL.

This chain uses TRBV29-1 with TRBJ2-4; 8 bases agree with TRBD1. CDR3 length: 14 amino acids. Germline values: CDR1 SQVTM, CDR2 ANQGSEA. With 7 bases clipped from V and 4 bases from J, the junction kept 9 bases outside the gene matches. The CDR3 region has the DNA TGCAGCGCCAGAGACAGGGGCTGGAAAAACATTCAGTACTTC. Protein sequence: CSARDRGWKNIQYF.

This chain connects TRBV20-1 to TRBJ2-1; D not resolved. The end of the DNA fits TRBJ2-7 better, so the J call may be wrong. The CDR3 consists of 12 residues. CDR1 and CDR2 from the germline V gene are DFQATT and SNEGSKA (reference sequence). CDR3 sequence reads: CSASTLYNEQYF. CDR3 nucleotides: TGCAGTGCTAGCACCCTCTACAATGAGCAGTACTTC.

The V and J genes are TRBV29-1 and TRBJ1-1; 7 bases align to TRBD1. Germline V gene lookup returns CDR1 SQVTM and CDR2 ANQGSEA. The CDR3 has 16 amino acids. The V and J ends lost 8 bases and 5 bases, in that order; junction bases with no gene match: 20. DNA for the CDR3: TGCAGCCCTGGAGTACCAACAGGGGACATAGGTACTGAAGCTTTCTTT. This codes for CSPGVPTGDIGTEAFF.

This chain connects TRBV28 to TRBJ2-7; 8 positions agree with TRBD1. Germline loops: CDR1 MDHEN, CDR2 SYDVKM. After removal of 6 bases from V and 5 bases from J, the junction contained 6 bases not matched to a gene. The CDR3 totals 13 residues. The CDR3 DNA follows: TGTGCCAGCAGCAGTGACAGGGGCCACGAGCAGTACTTC. It is translated as CASSSDRGHEQYF.

This clonotype has more than one count but fewer than ten. The chain links TRBV30 to TRBJ2-1; TRBD2 matches at 10 bases. V lost 1 base, J lost 4 bases, and 7 bases stayed unmatched. This CDR3 comprises 16 residues. Germline lookup yields CDR1 GTSNPN and CDR2 SVGIG (reference sequence). CDR3: CAWSARERGGYNEQFF. In DNA form, the CDR3 reads TGTGCCTGGAGTGCGCGGGAGCGGGGGGGTTACAATGAGCAGTTCTTC. Drawing the rest from reference TRBV30 and TRBJ2-1, the complete variable domain is SQTIHQWPATLVQPVGSPLSLECTVEGTSNPNLYWYRQAAGRGLQLLFYSVGIGQISSEVPQNLSASRPQDRQFILSSKKLLLSDSGFYLCAWSARERGGYNEQFFGPGTRLTVL.

This clonotype was counted between two and nine times. The chain's CDR3 is CSASLNVGRLNYGYTF. The CDR3 nucleotides read TGCAGTGCTAGCCTCAACGTCGGTCGATTAAACTATGGCTACACCTTC. The chain joins TRBV20-1 to TRBJ1-2; no reliable D call. The germline CDR1 and CDR2 sequences are DFQATT and SNEGSKA (reference sequence). V lost 3 bases, J lost 2 bases, and 19 bases lay in between. The CDR3 covers 16 residues.

This clonotype has just a few counts. At one end the junction does not follow the germline gene, possibly because of a read error. The CDR3 DNA follows: TGTGCCAGCAGTGACTCCGGGACAGACCAACAGTACTTC. Translation gives CASSDSGTDQQYF. V gene TRBV6-5 combines with J gene TRBJ2-7, with 7 bases identical to TRBD1. CDR1 MNHEY and CDR2 SVGAGI come from the germline V gene. The length of the CDR3 is 13 residues.

This chain uses TRBV3-1 with TRBJ1-1; tentative D call: TRBD1 (5 bases). There are 16 residues in the CDR3. Trimming cost V 0 bases and J 3 bases, with 14 bases left between them. Germline V gene sequence: CDR1 LGHDT, CDR2 YNNKEL (reference sequence). The chain's CDR3 is CASSQDRGGKDTEAFF. The CDR3 DNA reads as TGTGCCAGCAGCCAAGATCGGGGGGGAAAGGACACTGAAGCTTTCTTT.

This chain uses TRBV5-5 with TRBJ1-5, with TRBD1 identical over 9 bases. There are 15 residues in the CDR3. The V and J ends lost 3 bases and 5 bases, in that order; junction bases with no gene match: 6. From germline, CDR1 is SGHKS and CDR2 YYEKEE (reference sequence). The CDR3 DNA is TGTGCCAGCAGCTCGGACAGGGGAGTGTATCAGCCCCAGCATTTT. Encoded protein: CASSSDRGVYQPQHF.

The chain couples TRBV18 to TRBJ2-2; 11 positions match TRBD1. The junction had 2 bases not matched to a gene; V was cut back by 4 bases and J by 4 bases. Germline lookup yields CDR1 KGHSH and CDR2 LQKENI. CDR3 length: 15 amino acids. Here the CDR3 DNA reads TGTGCCAGCTCACGGACAGGGGGCCCCACCGGGGAGCTGTTTTTT. This encodes CASSRTGGPTGELFF.

The V gene is TRBV4-1, the J gene TRBJ2-7; 10 nucleotides match TRBD2. The germline V gene encodes CDR1 MGHRA and CDR2 YSYEKL. This CDR3 region has 14 residues. The ends lost 3 bases at V and 8 bases at J; junction bases unmatched: 7. CDR3 in amino acids: CASSQATSGYQQYF. The CDR3 nucleotides read TGCGCCAGCAGCCAGGCGACTAGCGGGTATCAGCAGTACTTC.

Note on this clonotype: The junction and the germline gene differ at one end; a read error may be behind it. DNA for the CDR3: TGCAGTGCTAGAGATAAGCGGGAGAATCTCTACGGGCAGTACTTC. Its protein product is CSARDKRENLYGQYF. The chain is built from TRBV20-1 and TRBJ2-7; 8 nucleotides match TRBD2. Germline CDR1 and CDR2: DFQATT and SNEGSKA (reference sequence). The CDR3 spans 15 residues.

This clonotype was observed a handful of times. This chain connects TRBV20-1 to TRBJ1-2; D gene unclear. The CDR3 loop spans 13 amino acids. Germline loops: CDR1 DFQATT, CDR2 SNEGSKA (reference sequence). V was shortened by 5 bases and J by 8 bases, with 18 bases between the two germline ends. The CDR3 DNA is TGCAGTGCTCCGCCCGCGGGCGAGCGGGGCTACACCTTC. This codes for CSAPPAGERGYTF.

This clonotype occurred once. The V and J genes are TRBV4-1 and TRBJ2-7; 8 nucleotides agree with TRBD2. V gave up 3 bases and J gave up 2 bases; unmatched junction bases: 6. CDR1 and CDR2 (germline): MGHRA, YSYEKL. The CDR3 is made up of 15 amino acids. Here the CDR3 DNA reads TGCGCCAGCAGCCAGGAAGCGGGAGCTGCCTACGAGCAGTACTTC. It specifies CASSQEAGAAYEQYF.

The chain combines TRBV2 with TRBJ1-1; D call uncertain. Between the trimmed V and J ends, which lost 1 base and 3 bases, there was a span of 6 bases. Germline V gives CDR1 SNHLY, CDR2 FYNNEI. The CDR3 has 13 amino acids. As DNA, the CDR3 is TGTGCCAGCAGTGAAGACACTGACACTGAAGCTTTCTTT. Its translation: CASSEDTDTEAFF.

This sequence joins TRBV29-1 and TRBJ2-1, with unresolved D. Trimming removed 5 bases at V and 10 bases at J, with 12 bases between. Looked up from germline, CDR1 is SQVTM and CDR2 is ANQGSEA. CDR3 length: 11 amino acids. The CDR3 DNA is TGCAGCGTTTGGCACCCCAGCGAGCAGTTCTTC. As protein: CSVWHPSEQFF.

The sample holds a few counts of this clonotype. V usage is TRBV20-1 and J usage is TRBJ1-1; 7 nucleotides align to TRBD1. Unmatched junction bases numbered 11, after V lost 2 bases and J lost 5 bases. The CDR3 length is 15 residues. Germline-derived CDR1 and CDR2 are DFQATT and SNEGSKA (reference sequence). The CDR3: CSARPPLTGLTEAFF. CDR3 nucleotides: TGCAGTGCTAGACCTCCCCTGACAGGGCTAACTGAAGCTTTCTTT.

The rearrangement links TRBV4-1 to TRBJ2-5; TRBD1 aligns across 8 bases. The germline V gene encodes CDR1 MGHRA and CDR2 YSYEKL. CDR3 length equals 15 residues. Losses at the gene ends were 1 base for V and 4 bases for J; bases not matched to a gene: 5. CDR3 in DNA: TGCGCCAGCAGCCAAGTTCGCGACAGGGGAGAGACCCAGTACTTC. Protein: CASSQVRDRGETQYF.

This sequence joins TRBV12-3 or TRBV12-4 and TRBJ2-1, with 11 bases that match TRBD2. The CDR3 contains 16 residues. After removal of 5 bases from V and 6 bases from J, the junction contained 9 bases not matched to a gene. Here the CDR3 DNA reads TGTGCCAGCAGTCCCTCAAGACTAGCGGGGCTCAATGAGCAGTTCTTC. Residues: CASSPSRLAGLNEQFF.

This rearrangement joins TRBV12-3 or TRBV12-4 to TRBJ2-1, with 10 bases matching TRBD1. The CDR3 runs to 15 residues. V dropped 2 bases and J dropped 10; count of bases not matched to a gene: 8. This CDR3 reads CASSLTWTGGYEQFF. The CDR3 DNA reads TGTGCCAGCAGTTTAACCTGGACAGGGGGTTACGAGCAGTTCTTC.